Listed here are 21 T cell receptor beta chains from one sample, sequenced in a study of cytomegalovirus exposure and HLA in healthy donors. PCR used 60 Vbeta primers and 13 Jbeta primers. Libraries were prepared by immunoSEQ multiplex PCR; TCRdb keeps only in-frame clonotypes and omits some of them. The table records more than 150,000 clones, over 65% of them present only once. Sequencing input: PBMCs. The receptor source for this set is a man between 18 and 29 years old in good health and CMV-seronegative.

V gene TRBV29-1 combines with J gene TRBJ1-1; D not certain. This CDR3 region has 13 residues. Germline V gene sequence: CDR1 SQVTM, CDR2 ANQGSEA. The V end lost 3 bases, the J end lost 7 bases, and 15 bases lay between the germline ends. CDR3 nucleotide sequence: TGCAGCGTTGAGGTAGGGCGGGGTATTGAAGCTTTCTTT. Encoded protein: CSVEVGRGIEAFF. The full variable domain, in which reference TRBV29-1 and TRBJ1-1 provide the parts outside the CDR3, is SAVISQKPSRDICQRGTSLTIQCQVDSQVTMMFWYRQQPGQSLTLIATANQGSEATYESGFVIDKFPISRPNLTFSTLTVSNMSPEDSSIYLCSVEVGRGIEAFFGQGTRLTVV.

This clone was picked up a small number of times. The V call is TRBV30, the J call TRBJ2-3; 7 positions agree with TRBD1. This CDR3 has 15 residues. V was pared by 5 bases and J by 2 bases, with 10 bases of the junction left unmatched. Germline V lookup: CDR1 GTSNPN, CDR2 SVGIG (reference sequence). CDR3 protein: CAWGASGGATDTQYF. DNA for the CDR3: TGTGCCTGGGGTGCTTCAGGGGGTGCCACAGATACGCAGTATTTT.

V usage is TRBV25-1 and J usage is TRBJ2-3; 7 nucleotides match TRBD1. This CDR3 spans 13 amino acids. The V gene end was trimmed by 8 bases and the J gene end by 2 bases; junction bases not matched to a gene: 4. Germline CDR1 reads MGHDK; CDR2 reads SYGVNS. CDR3 in amino acids: CASQGQFTDTQYF. The DNA of the CDR3 is TGTGCCAGCCAGGGACAGTTCACAGATACGCAGTATTTT. The variable domain in full, completed from reference TRBV25-1 and TRBJ2-3, reads EADIYQTPRYLVIGTGKKITLECSQTMGHDKMYWYQQDPGMELHLIHYSYGVNSTEKGDLSSESTVSRIRTEHFPLTLESARPSHTSQYLCASQGQFTDTQYFGPGTRLTVL.

The CDR3 sequence: CASSQDRFNEKLFF. CDR3 DNA: TGTGCCAGCAGCCAGGACAGGTTTAATGAAAAACTGTTTTTT. The chain recombines TRBV7-9 with TRBJ1-4; the match to TRBD1 covers 7 bases. With 5 bases clipped from V and 4 bases from J, the junction kept 4 bases outside the gene matches. The CDR3 consists of 14 residues. The germline V gene has CDR1 SEHNR and CDR2 FQNEAQ (reference sequence).

The chain couples TRBV5-1 to TRBJ1-3; 8 bases map to TRBD1. After removal of 0 bases from V and 3 bases from J, the junction contained 2 bases not matched to a gene. The CDR3 extends over 15 amino acids. Germline V gene data show CDR1 as SGHRS and CDR2 as YFSETQ. The CDR3 here is CASSLGDRFGNTIYF. CDR3 DNA sequence: TGCGCCAGCAGCTTGGGGGACAGGTTTGGAAACACCATATATTTT. Combining the CDR3 with reference TRBV5-1 and TRBJ1-3 gives the whole variable domain KAGVTQTPRYLIKTRGQQVTLSCSPISGHRSVSWYQQTPGQGLQFLFEYFSETQRNKGNFPGRFSGRQFSNSRSEMNVSTLELGDSALYLCASSLGDRFGNTIYFGEGSWLTVV.

The rearrangement joins TRBV10-3 to TRBJ1-1; no firm D call. V gave up 10 bases and J gave up 1 base, with 7 bases separating them. This CDR3 is 11 amino acids long. Germline V CDR1 and CDR2: ENHRY, SYGVKD. The CDR3 loop reads CATTGNTEAFF. The DNA of the CDR3 is TGTGCCACCACCGGGAACACTGAAGCTTTCTTT.

The chain has TRBV9 and TRBJ1-6, with D unresolved. V was trimmed by 4 bases and J by 10 bases, leaving 18 bases between them. This CDR3 region has 15 residues. Germline V CDR1 and CDR2: SGDLS, YYNGEE. CDR3 loop: CASSPRTGPGSPLHF. The CDR3 DNA reads TGTGCCAGCAGCCCCCGGACCGGGCCGGGATCACCCCTCCACTTT.

The V and J genes are TRBV5-1 and TRBJ2-5; tentative D call: TRBD1 (6 bases). Looked up from germline, CDR1 is SGHRS and CDR2 is YFSETQ. Between the trimmed V and J ends, which lost 4 bases and 2 bases, there was a span of 12 bases. This CDR3 spans 14 amino acids. CDR3 sequence (DNA): TGCGCCAGCAGCCCGGGACACCTACAAGAGACCCAGTACTTC. This codes for CASSPGHLQETQYF.

This rearrangement joins TRBV28 to TRBJ1-5, with a tentative D call TRBD1 (5 bases). This CDR3 comprises 15 residues. V shed 6 bases and J shed 6 bases, with 18 bases lying between them. Germline V CDR1 and CDR2: MDHEN, SYDVKM. The DNA of the CDR3 is TGTGCCAGCAGCAGCCCCCTCGTAGGGGTTCAGCCCCAGCATTTT. Translating gives CASSSPLVGVQPQHF.

This clone was seen only once. J is TRBJ2-1 and V is TRBV5-1; TRBD2 agrees at 9 bases. V lost 7 bases, J lost 8 bases, and 10 bases stayed unmatched. From germline, CDR1 is SGHRS and CDR2 YFSETQ. The CDR3 is 14 residues long. The CDR3 DNA reads as TGCGCCAGCGGCCGCCGCGGGGGGGCTGATGAGCAGTTCTTC. Amino acid sequence: CASGRRGGADEQFF.

The V and J genes are TRBV5-8 and TRBJ2-3; TRBD1 might be the D (6 bases). This CDR3 is built from 15 residues. Between the trimmed V and J ends, which lost 1 base and 0 bases, there was a span of 9 bases. Germline V gene lookup returns CDR1 SGHTS and CDR2 YDEGEE. CDR3 protein: CASSLHRDSTDTQYF. CDR3 DNA: TGTGCCAGCAGCTTGCACAGGGATAGCACAGATACGCAGTATTTT.

On this clone: A read error may account for a junction end that differs from germline. This chain joins TRBV4-1 and TRBJ1-1; TRBD1 matches 7 bases. The germline V gene encodes CDR1 MGHRA and CDR2 YSYEKL. The CDR3 has 13 amino acids. The CDR3 protein is CASSPAGTAEAFF. In DNA, the CDR3 is TGTGCCAGCAGCCCTGCCGGGACAGCTGAAGCTTTCTTT.

The chain recombines TRBV29-1 with TRBJ1-2; 8 positions match TRBD1. There are 12 residues in the CDR3. V lost 5 bases to trimming and J lost 4 bases; unmatched junction nucleotides: 3. Germline assignment: CDR1 SQVTM and CDR2 ANQGSEA. CDR3 bases: TGCAGCGTTAGGCAGGGGGCCTATGGCTACACCTTC. It is translated as CSVRQGAYGYTF.

V and J are TRBV18 and TRBJ2-7, with a tentative D call TRBD1 (5 bases). The CDR3 consists of 13 residues. With 6 bases removed from V and 0 bases from J, the gap between germline ends came to 9 bases. Germline CDR1 is KGHSH and CDR2 is LQKENI. As DNA, the CDR3 is TGTGCCAGCTCGACAGAAAACTCCTACGAGCAGTACTTC. This encodes CASSTENSYEQYF.

The rearrangement joins TRBV11-2 to TRBJ2-7; 7 bases map to TRBD2. J gave up 1 base and V 1 base, and 1 base lay outside the gene matches. CDR1 SGHAT and CDR2 FQNNGV come from the germline V gene. The CDR3 is 14 amino acids. In nucleotides, the CDR3 is TGTGCCAGCAGCTTAGGCGGGGGTTCCTACGAGCAGTACTTC. Translation gives CASSLGGGSYEQYF.

The chain joins TRBV6-4 to TRBJ1-2; 7 bases align to TRBD1. Germline V gene lookup returns CDR1 MRHNA and CDR2 SNTAGT. This CDR3 contains 14 residues. Trimming cost V 3 bases and J 4 bases; bases outside gene matches: 5. The DNA for the CDR3 is TGTGCCAGCAGTGAACAGGGGCAGGGCTATGGCTACACCTTC. Its translation is CASSEQGQGYGYTF.

In DNA form, the CDR3 reads TGCGCCAGCAGCCCGACAGGTACCACAGATACGCAGTATTTT. It specifies CASSPTGTTDTQYF. The rearrangement joins TRBV5-1 to TRBJ2-3; possibly TRBD1 for D (6 bases). The CDR3 runs to 14 residues. V lost 4 bases, J lost 2 bases, and 11 bases lay in between. Germline CDR1 and CDR2: SGHRS and YFSETQ.

The rearrangement uses TRBV5-4 and TRBJ2-3, with a tentative D call TRBD2 (5 bases). The CDR3 extends over 15 amino acids. Trimming took off 3 bases at V and 1 base at J, with 12 bases between the two ends. Germline CDR1 and CDR2: SGHNT and YYREEE (reference sequence). The CDR3 here is CASSSGDLGTDTQYF. The CDR3 DNA reads as TGTGCCAGCAGCTCCGGGGATTTAGGCACAGATACGCAGTATTTT.

This clone showed up just once. V and J are TRBV6-1 and TRBJ1-1, with a tentative D call TRBD1 (5 bases). The CDR3 runs 15 residues. Trimming took off 6 bases at V and 2 bases at J, with 16 bases between the two ends. CDR1 is MNHNS and CDR2 is SASEGT in the germline V gene. CDR3 DNA: TGTGCCAGCAGGGGACTCGCCCGGGCAAACACTGAAGCTTTCTTT. This codes for CASRGLARANTEAFF.

In its sample, this clone was seen a few times. The identical CDR3 is also encoded by other nucleotide sequences in the sample. The CDR3 loop is CASSLGLAGGNEQFF. The DNA of the CDR3 is TGCGCCAGCAGCTTGGGACTAGCGGGGGGGAATGAGCAGTTCTTC. This sequence joins TRBV5-1 and TRBJ2-1; 14 positions agree with TRBD2. Germline trimming cut 0 bases from V and 7 bases from J; bases unmatched to any gene: 0. This CDR3 has 15 amino acids. The germline gives CDR1 SGHRS, CDR2 YFSETQ.

The chain employs TRBV6-5 and TRBJ1-3; a weak D match, TRBD1 (6 bases). The germline V and J ends were trimmed by 2 bases and 0 bases, with 11 bases remaining between them. The CDR3 runs 16 residues. Germline V gives CDR1 MNHEY, CDR2 SVGAGI. The CDR3 here is CASSYRTAASGNTIYF. The DNA of the CDR3 is TGTGCCAGCAGTTACCGGACAGCCGCCTCTGGAAACACCATATATTTT.